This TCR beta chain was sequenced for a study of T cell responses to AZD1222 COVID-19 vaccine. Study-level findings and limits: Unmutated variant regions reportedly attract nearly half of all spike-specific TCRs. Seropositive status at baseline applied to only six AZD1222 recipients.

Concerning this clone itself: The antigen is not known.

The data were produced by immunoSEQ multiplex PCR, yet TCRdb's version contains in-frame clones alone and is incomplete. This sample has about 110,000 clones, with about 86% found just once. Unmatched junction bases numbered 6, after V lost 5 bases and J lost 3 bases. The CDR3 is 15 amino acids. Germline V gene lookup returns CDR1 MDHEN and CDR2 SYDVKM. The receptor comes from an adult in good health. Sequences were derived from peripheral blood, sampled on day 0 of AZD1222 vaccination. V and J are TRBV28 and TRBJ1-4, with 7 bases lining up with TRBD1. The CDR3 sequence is CASSQEGAANEKLFF. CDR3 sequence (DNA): TGTGCCAGCAGTCAAGAGGGGGCGGCTAATGAAAAACTGTTTTTT. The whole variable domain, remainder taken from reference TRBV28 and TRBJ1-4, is DVKVTQSSRYLVKRTGEKVFLECVQDMDHENMFWYRQDPGLGLRLIYFSYDVKMKEKGDIPEGYSVSREKKERFSLILESASTNQTSMYLCASSQEGAANEKLFFGSGTQLSVL.